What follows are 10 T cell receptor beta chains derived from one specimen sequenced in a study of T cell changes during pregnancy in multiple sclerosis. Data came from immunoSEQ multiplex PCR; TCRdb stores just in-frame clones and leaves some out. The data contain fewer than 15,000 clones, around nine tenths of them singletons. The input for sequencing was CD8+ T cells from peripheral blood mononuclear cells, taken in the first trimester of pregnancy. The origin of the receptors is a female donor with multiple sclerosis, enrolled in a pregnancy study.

As DNA, the CDR3 is TGCGCCAGCAGCCAAGATGACAGCGTCTACGAGCAGTACTTC. Encoded protein: CASSQDDSVYEQYF. The chain uses TRBV4-3 and TRBJ2-7, with D possibly being TRBD1 (5 bases). Germline loops: CDR1 LGHNA, CDR2 YSLEER. The V end was cut by 0 bases, the J end by 3 bases, with 9 bases between. The CDR3 spans 14 residues.

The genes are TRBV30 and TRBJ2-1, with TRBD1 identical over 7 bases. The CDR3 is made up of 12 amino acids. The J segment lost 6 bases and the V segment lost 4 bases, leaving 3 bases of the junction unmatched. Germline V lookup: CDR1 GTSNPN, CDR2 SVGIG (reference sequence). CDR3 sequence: CAWNQGVNEQFF. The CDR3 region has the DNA TGTGCCTGGAACCAGGGGGTCAATGAGCAGTTCTTC.

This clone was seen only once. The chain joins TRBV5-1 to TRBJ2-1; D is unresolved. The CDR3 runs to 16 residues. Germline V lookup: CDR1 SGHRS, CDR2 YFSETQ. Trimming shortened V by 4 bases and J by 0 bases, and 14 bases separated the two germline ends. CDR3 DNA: TGCGCCAGCAGCCTCCAGTCTCGGAGCTCCTACAATGAGCAGTTCTTC. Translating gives CASSLQSRSSYNEQFF.

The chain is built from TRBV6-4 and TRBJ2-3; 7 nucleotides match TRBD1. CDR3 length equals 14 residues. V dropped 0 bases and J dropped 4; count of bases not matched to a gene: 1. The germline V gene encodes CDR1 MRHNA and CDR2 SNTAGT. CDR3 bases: TGTGCCAGCAGTGACTCGACAGGGCCAGATACGCAGTATTTT. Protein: CASSDSTGPDTQYF.

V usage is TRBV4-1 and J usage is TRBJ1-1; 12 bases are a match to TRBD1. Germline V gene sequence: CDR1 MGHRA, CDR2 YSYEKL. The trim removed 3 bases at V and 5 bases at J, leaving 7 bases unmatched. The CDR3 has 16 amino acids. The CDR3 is CASSHLPGQGATEAFF. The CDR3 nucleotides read TGCGCCAGCAGCCACCTACCGGGACAGGGGGCGACTGAAGCTTTCTTT.

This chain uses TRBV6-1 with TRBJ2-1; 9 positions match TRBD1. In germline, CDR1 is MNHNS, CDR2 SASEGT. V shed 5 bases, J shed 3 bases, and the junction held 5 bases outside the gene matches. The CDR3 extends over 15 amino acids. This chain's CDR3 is CASSPTGGHYNEQFF. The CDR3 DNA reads TGTGCCAGCAGTCCGACAGGGGGGCACTACAATGAGCAGTTCTTC.

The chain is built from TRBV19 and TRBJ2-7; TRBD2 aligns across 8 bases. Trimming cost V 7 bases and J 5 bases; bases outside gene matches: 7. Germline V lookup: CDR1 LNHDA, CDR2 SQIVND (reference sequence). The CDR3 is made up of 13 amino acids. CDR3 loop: CASKGLGSHEQYF. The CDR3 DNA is TGTGCCAGTAAGGGACTAGGTTCTCACGAGCAGTACTTC.

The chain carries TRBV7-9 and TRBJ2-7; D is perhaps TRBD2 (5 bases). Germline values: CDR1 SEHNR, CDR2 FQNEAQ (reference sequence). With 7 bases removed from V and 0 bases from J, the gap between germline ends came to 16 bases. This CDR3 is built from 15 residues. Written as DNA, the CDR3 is TGTGCCAGCACCAGTAGCGTTCTAAGCTCCTACGAGCAGTACTTC. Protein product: CASTSSVLSSYEQYF. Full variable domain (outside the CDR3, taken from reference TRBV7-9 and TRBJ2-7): DTGVSQNPRHKITKRGQNVTFRCDPISEHNRLYWYRQTLGQGPEFLTYFQNEAQLEKSRLLSDRFSAERPKGSFSTLEIQRTEQGDSAMYLCASTSSVLSSYEQYFGPGTRLTVT.

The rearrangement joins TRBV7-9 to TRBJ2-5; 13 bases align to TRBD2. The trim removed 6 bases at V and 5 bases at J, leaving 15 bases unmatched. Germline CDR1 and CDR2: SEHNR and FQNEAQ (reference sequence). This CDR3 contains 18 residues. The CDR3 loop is CASSLGLAGESLGETQYF. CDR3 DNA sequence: TGTGCCAGCAGTCTCGGACTAGCGGGGGAGTCCTTGGGCGAGACCCAGTACTTC.

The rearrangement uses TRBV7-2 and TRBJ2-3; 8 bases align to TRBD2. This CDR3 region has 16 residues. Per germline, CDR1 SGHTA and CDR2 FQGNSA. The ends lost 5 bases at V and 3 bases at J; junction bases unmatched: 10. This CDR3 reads CASSPSWRGETDTQYF. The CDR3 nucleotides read TGTGCCAGCAGCCCCTCCTGGCGGGGGGAGACAGATACGCAGTATTTT.